The 10 T cell receptor beta chains in this list originate from one sample, sequenced in a study of circulating CD8 cells and anti-PD-1 response in melanoma. Using about 15 ng of total RNA, TCR libraries were made with the QIAseq Immune Repertoire TCR panel. TCRdb ran MiXCR on the reads and lists one entry per CDR3 protein. The table records over a thousand distinct CDR3 sequences, 6.5% to 8.5% of them present only once. Live CD3+CD8+TCRalphabeta+ cells were sorted into four subsets by PD-1 and/or TIGIT. Here the sequenced sample was CD8+ T cells from PBMCs, taken at baseline or after one month of anti-PD-1 therapy (not recorded which). Every receptor here comes from a human donor with melanoma.

This clonotype is categorized as large. This chain uses TRBV19 with TRBJ1-1; D is ambiguous. Per the germline V gene, CDR1 is LNHDA and CDR2 is SQIVND (reference sequence). The CDR3 sequence is 13 residues long. V lost 5 bases and J lost 1, with 8 bases in between. The DNA of the CDR3 is TGTGCCAGTAGTTTTGGGAAGAACACTGAAGCTTTCTTT. Its translation: CASSFGKNTEAFF.

In its sample, this clonotype ranks as large. The V gene is TRBV19, the J gene TRBJ1-1, with 9 bases lining up with TRBD1. V trimming: 8 bases; J trimming: 4 bases; junction bases outside the gene matches: 5. Germline lookup yields CDR1 LNHDA and CDR2 SQIVND (reference sequence). This CDR3 has 13 residues. CDR3 protein: CASVTGGGTEAFF. The CDR3 DNA follows: TGTGCCAGTGTGACAGGGGGAGGCACTGAAGCTTTCTTT.

Relative to its sample, this clonotype is large. The rearrangement uses TRBV7-2 and TRBJ2-7, with TRBD2 matching over 9 bases. J gave up 2 bases and V 1 base, and 12 bases lay outside the gene matches. CDR3 length: 18 residues. Germline-derived CDR1 and CDR2 are SGHTA and FQGNSA. In DNA form, the CDR3 reads TGTGCCAGCAGCTTAGAAGGGGACTATGTAGCGGGGGCCTACGAGCAGTACTTC. Its protein product is CASSLEGDYVAGAYEQYF.

Within the sample, this clonotype is large. The rearrangement uses TRBV28 and TRBJ2-3, with D possibly matching TRBD1 (5 bases). CDR3 length: 13 amino acids. Trimming stripped 2 bases from V and 4 bases from J, with 7 bases between. Germline V gives CDR1 MDHEN, CDR2 SYDVKM. The DNA of the CDR3 is TGTGCCAGCAGTTTACAGGGCCCAGATACGCAGTATTTT. Translating it yields CASSLQGPDTQYF.

Details on this clonotype: Germline is not matched at one junction end, which may reflect a read error. The CDR3 nucleotides read TGTGCTAGCAGCTCCACGACAGGGAACTACGAGCAGTACTTC. It is translated as CASSSTTGNYEQYF. V usage is TRBV7-7 and J usage is TRBJ2-7; TRBD1 aligns across 7 bases. CDR3 length equals 14 residues. Germline CDR1 reads SSHAT; CDR2 reads FNYEAQ (reference sequence).

By proportion, this clonotype is large. The chain carries TRBV27 and TRBJ2-7; perhaps TRBD2 as D (6 bases). The germline CDR1 and CDR2 sequences are MNHEY and SMNVEV (reference sequence). There are 15 residues in the CDR3. The V and J ends lost 0 bases and 1 base respectively, with 10 bases between them. The CDR3 sequence: CASSLSSGVSYEQYF. CDR3 DNA sequence: TGTGCCAGCAGTTTATCCTCGGGAGTATCCTACGAGCAGTACTTC.

This clonotype appeared once. A read error may be the cause here, since a much bigger clone is one base away. Lacking the conserved final phenylalanine or tryptophan, this CDR3 likely reflects a read error. V and J are TRBV2 and TRBJ2-3; D is ambiguous. V was trimmed by 7 bases and J by 2 bases, leaving 7 bases between them. Germline CDR1 and CDR2: SNHLY and FYNNEI. CDR3 length equals 12 residues. As DNA, the CDR3 is TGTGCCAGCATCGGGCACACAGATACGCAGTATTTG. It is translated as CASIGHTDTQYL.

This clonotype is labeled as large. The chain links TRBV2 to TRBJ2-1, with 9 bases identical to TRBD1. The CDR3 is 13 residues long. Unmatched junction bases numbered 5, after V lost 8 bases and J lost 6 bases. CDR1 is SNHLY, CDR2 FYNNEI, per germline. The chain's CDR3 is CASDGTGRNEQFF. CDR3 nucleotide sequence: TGTGCCAGCGACGGGACAGGGCGCAATGAGCAGTTCTTC.

This clonotype is medium-sized. The V call is TRBV9, the J call TRBJ2-5; 9 bases fit TRBD1. J lost 0 bases, V lost 3 bases, and 9 bases had no gene match. This CDR3 has 17 amino acids. Germline values: CDR1 SGDLS, CDR2 YYNGEE. The CDR3 DNA reads as TGTGCCAGCAGCGCCCGGACAGGGGAACTATACCAAGAGACCCAGTACTTC. This gives the protein CASSARTGELYQETQYF.

This clonotype is labeled medium-sized. This chain uses TRBV28 with TRBJ2-1; D might be TRBD1 (6 bases). CDR3 length: 14 residues. Trimming left V 3 bases short and J 3 bases short, with 9 bases between. Per the germline V gene, CDR1 is MDHEN and CDR2 is SYDVKM. In nucleotides, the CDR3 is TGTGCCAGCAGTTTTGAAGGGGGCTACAATGAGCAGTTCTTC. Its protein product is CASSFEGGYNEQFF.